This section outlines one T cell receptor beta chain sequence together with its context. Its antigen remains unknown. In the PCR, 60 Vbeta and 13 Jbeta primers were used. TCRdb's copy holds only in-frame clones and misses some; the assay was immunoSEQ multiplex PCR. The data contain more than 150,000 clones, 85% of them singletons. This sample was taken from a study of cytomegalovirus exposure and HLA in healthy donors. Study-level findings and limits: Cytomegalovirus association was assigned to more than 150 TCR beta chains.

The sequenced material came from PBMCs. The sequence came from a woman younger than 35 in good health and CMV-seronegative.

Written as DNA, the CDR3 is TGTGCCAGCAGCTTGTTGGGGCCTAATGAAAAACTGTTTTTT. It translates to CASSLLGPNEKLFF. The chain recombines TRBV5-4 with TRBJ1-4; D possibly corresponds to TRBD1 (5 bases). The germline V and J ends were trimmed by 1 base and 3 bases, with 7 bases remaining between them. From germline, CDR1 is SGHNT and CDR2 YYREEE (reference sequence). The CDR3 contains 14 residues.